This TCR beta chain stems from a study of T cell changes during pregnancy in multiple sclerosis. Using immunoSEQ multiplex PCR, the repertoire was profiled, and TCRdb retains in-frame clones only, with some absent. The profile shows some 100,000 clones, almost 95% of them singletons. Germline V gene data show CDR1 as MDHEN and CDR2 as SYDVKM. The CDR3 covers 15 residues. Trimming took 6 bases from V and 3 from J, leaving 16 bases between them. The sequence was obtained from a female donor with multiple sclerosis, enrolled in a pregnancy study. This sample comprised peripheral blood, obtained before pregnancy. The chain links TRBV28 to TRBJ2-3; D possibly corresponds to TRBD1 (6 bases). The CDR3 region has the DNA TGTGCCAGCAGCTTACCCCGACAGGAGACAGATACGCAGTATTTT. Amino acid sequence: CASSLPRQETDTQYF.